This is a list of T cell receptor beta chains from one sample in a study of identical twins. MiXCR was run by TCRdb on the 5' RACE reads, yielding one entry per CDR3 protein. The sample contains 420,000 or so distinct CDR3 sequences, under 20% of which appear only once. Sequenced material: naive T cells sorted from blood. Receptors originate from a man in his forties or fifties in good health. The CDR3 runs from the conserved cysteine through the conserved F or W. D genes are given only for firm matches. Not every row has a clone size; where given, it reads once, few, many or a size class.

v_call	j_call	clone_size	d_call	cdr3_aa	cdr3_nt
TRBV7-3	TRBJ2-3	-	-	CASSPEDIEVTSTDTQYF	TGTGCCAGCAGCCCCGAAGACATAGAGGTCACTAGCACAGATACGCAGTATTTT
TRBV7-9	TRBJ2-1	-	-	CASSLGLEATQWNEQFF	TGTGCCAGCAGCTTGGGGTTGGAGGCAACTCAGTGGAATGAGCAGTTCTTC
TRBV12-3/TRBV12-4	TRBJ2-2	few	TRBD1	CASSPPGQGYGELFF	TGTGCCAGCAGCCCGCCGGGACAGGGTTACGGGGAGCTGTTTTTT
TRBV6-2/TRBV6-3	TRBJ2-7	many	TRBD1	CASSYPGTVSYEQYF	TGTGCCAGCAGTTACCCCGGGACAGTCTCCTACGAGCAGTACTTC
TRBV28	TRBJ2-3	few	-	CASSLLFPLTDTQYF	TGTGCCAGCAGTTTATTGTTCCCACTCACAGATACGCAGTATTTT
TRBV3-1	TRBJ1-4	few	-	CNSGRKTNEKLFF	TGTAATTCGGGTAGGAAAACTAATGAAAAACTGTTTTTT
TRBV4-1	TRBJ2-7	few	TRBD1	CASSEGTGLPGEQYF	TGCGCCAGCAGCGAAGGGACAGGACTCCCCGGGGAGCAGTACTTC
TRBV7-2	TRBJ2-5	-	TRBD2	CASSLFLAGGPETQYF	TGTGCCAGCAGCTTATTTTTAGCGGGGGGGCCAGAGACCCAGTACTTC
TRBV9	TRBJ2-1	few	TRBD2	CASSVTSGRGDEQFF	TGTGCCAGCAGCGTAACTAGCGGGAGGGGCGATGAGCAGTTCTTC
TRBV28	TRBJ1-2	-	-	CASSITRDTGGGYGYTF	TGTGCCAGCAGTATAACAAGGGACACTGGTGGGGGCTATGGCTACACCTTC
TRBV7-9	TRBJ2-5	many	-	CASSTRETQYF	TGTGCCAGCAGCACCCGGGAGACCCAGTACTTC
TRBV24-1	TRBJ2-6	-	-	CATSDSGANVLTF	TGTGCCACCAGTGACTCTGGGGCCAACGTCCTGACTTTC
TRBV4-1	TRBJ2-7	many	-	CASSQGAQGLSYEQYF	TGCGCCAGCAGCCAAGGGGCGCAAGGCCTTTCCTACGAGCAGTACTTC
TRBV28	TRBJ2-7	few	TRBD2	CASSLILAGGYEQYF	TGTGCCAGCAGTTTAATCCTAGCGGGAGGCTACGAGCAGTACTTC
TRBV6-2/TRBV6-3	TRBJ1-1	few	-	CASSYSTVGEAFF	TGTGCCAGCAGTTACTCTACTGTTGGTGAAGCTTTCTTT
TRBV18	TRBJ1-1	-	-	CASSPRVSGDEAFF	TGTGCCAGCTCACCCCGGGTTTCGGGAGACGAAGCTTTCTTT
TRBV7-7	TRBJ2-5	many	-	CASSENPDWGTQETQYF	TGTGCTAGCAGCGAAAACCCTGACTGGGGCACCCAAGAGACCCAGTACTTC
TRBV20-1	TRBJ1-4	few	-	CSARGGSYEKLFF	TGCAGTGCTAGAGGAGGAAGTTATGAAAAACTGTTTTTT
TRBV20-1	TRBJ2-2	few	-	CSARANSNTGELFF	TGCAGTGCTAGGGCTAATTCCAACACCGGGGAGCTGTTTTTT
TRBV20-1	TRBJ2-7	-	-	CSARDGRTGVYEQYF	TGCAGTGCTAGAGATGGACGGACGGGAGTTTACGAGCAGTACTTC
TRBV24-1	TRBJ2-2	-	-	CATSQQGRTGELFF	TGTGCCACCAGTCAACAGGGCCGAACCGGGGAGCTGTTTTTT
TRBV15	TRBJ1-5	many	-	CATSRETVYSNQPQHF	TGTGCCACCAGCAGAGAGACAGTATATAGCAATCAGCCCCAGCATTTT
TRBV5-1	TRBJ2-1	-	-	CSSSLRGLEGISREQFF	TGCTCCAGCAGCTTGCGTGGACTCGAAGGCATTTCGCGGGAGCAGTTCTTC
TRBV5-6	TRBJ1-1	many	TRBD1	CASSEKRKTGTEAFF	TGTGCCAGCAGCGAAAAGAGAAAGACAGGGACTGAAGCTTTCTTT
TRBV12-3/TRBV12-4	TRBJ2-1	-	-	CASSRWTQVPYNEQFF	TGTGCCAGCAGTCGATGGACACAGGTCCCCTACAATGAGCAGTTCTTC
TRBV29-1	TRBJ1-4	-	-	CSGRRGGPNEKLFF	TGCAGCGGCCGGCGGGGGGGGCCTAATGAAAAACTGTTTTTT
TRBV29-1	TRBJ2-3	many	TRBD2	CSVESVGGTDTQYF	TGCAGCGTTGAATCCGTGGGAGGGACAGATACGCAGTATTTT
TRBV6-5	TRBJ1-1	-	-	CASSYSSVYTEAFF	TGTGCCAGCAGTTACTCGAGTGTTTACACTGAAGCTTTCTTT
TRBV18	TRBJ2-5	-	-	CASSPPNRGGETQYF	TGTGCCAGCTCACCACCCAACAGGGGAGGTGAGACCCAGTACTTC
TRBV15	TRBJ2-3	many	-	CATSRAIGSADTQYF	TGTGCCACCAGCAGAGCGATAGGGAGCGCAGATACGCAGTATTTT
TRBV19	TRBJ2-2	-	TRBD2	CASSTLAGGSGELFF	TGTGCCAGTAGTACACTAGCGGGAGGTTCCGGGGAGCTGTTTTTT
TRBV10-1	TRBJ2-1	many	TRBD2	CASKGLAGDEQFF	TGCGCCAGCAAAGGACTAGCGGGGGATGAGCAGTTCTTC
TRBV24-1	TRBJ2-3	once	-	CATSHSDRAAPDTQYF	TGTGCCACCAGTCATTCGGACCGCGCCGCGCCAGATACGCAGTATTTT
TRBV9	TRBJ2-2	many	-	CASSVGLATGTGELFF	TGTGCCAGCAGCGTAGGTTTGGCTACGGGGACCGGGGAGCTGTTTTTT
TRBV7-9	TRBJ1-6	-	TRBD1	CASSETPQGVLHF	TGTGCCAGCAGCGAAACCCCACAGGGGGTCCTCCACTTT
TRBV29-1	TRBJ1-2	-	TRBD1	CSAETTGRNYGYTF	TGCAGCGCAGAGACGACAGGGAGAAACTATGGCTACACCTTC